This passage covers 2 T cell receptor beta chains from one sample sequenced in a study of tumor-infiltrating lymphocytes in primary liver carcinoma. Blood RNA originated from unsorted whole blood, with germline DNA additionally extracted. Starting from roughly 540 ng of total RNA, TCR beta cDNA was produced with a primer in the constant region. The TCR beta library was amplified through three nested multiplex PCR rounds in a modified ARM-PCR procedure. Two initial PCR rounds of around 9 cycles each paired TRBV1-TRBV30 forward primers with a C-beta reverse primer. TCRdb reprocessed the multiplex PCR reads with MiXCR, giving one entry per CDR3 protein. The sample has 200,000 or so distinct CDR3 sequences; about two thirds are singletons. Specimen: peripheral blood. The receptors come from a woman in her fifties or sixties with primary liver carcinoma and hepatitis B virus infection.

Worth noting for this clonotype: Mismatch with germline at one junction end may stem from a read error. This chain uses TRBV29-1 with TRBJ2-1, with D possibly being TRBD1 (5 bases). Germline V gene lookup returns CDR1 SQVTM and CDR2 ANQGSEA. CDR3 length: 17 residues. DNA for the CDR3: TGCAGCGTACGAAGGGGTCAGGGTATTATCCTCTACAATGAGCGGTTCTTC. It yields the protein CSVRRGQGIILYNERFF.

Remarks on this clonotype: A read error is likely, as this CDR3 ends without the conserved phenylalanine or tryptophan. The chain has TRBV29-1 and TRBJ1-2; TRBD1 is a possible D gene (6 bases). The CDR3 totals 13 residues. V was shortened by 5 bases and J by 0 bases, with 10 bases between the two germline ends. Germline V CDR1 and CDR2: SQVTM, ANQGSEA. The CDR3 DNA reads TGCAGCGTTCGGGACAAGACTAACTATGGCTACACCTTA. Residues: CSVRDKTNYGYTL.